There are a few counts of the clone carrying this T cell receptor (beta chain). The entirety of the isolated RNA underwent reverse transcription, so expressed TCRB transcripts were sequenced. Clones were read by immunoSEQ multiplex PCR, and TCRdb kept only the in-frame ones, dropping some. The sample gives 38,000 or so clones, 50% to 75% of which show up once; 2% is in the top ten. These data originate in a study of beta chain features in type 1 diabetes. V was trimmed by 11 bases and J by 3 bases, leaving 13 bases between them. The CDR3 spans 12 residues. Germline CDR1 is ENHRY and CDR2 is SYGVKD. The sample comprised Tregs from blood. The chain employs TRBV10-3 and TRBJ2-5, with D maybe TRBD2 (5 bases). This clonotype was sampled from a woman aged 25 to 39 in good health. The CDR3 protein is CAARGLEETQYF. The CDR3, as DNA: TGTGCCGCCAGAGGACTGGAAGAGACCCAGTACTTC.